The clone carrying this T cell receptor (beta chain) is a singleton in its sample. Study processing details: Reference gene primers were amplified, and this amplification served to estimate nucleated cell counts. Profiling relied on immunoSEQ multiplex PCR, and the TCRdb table lists in-frame clones only, not all of them. Clone size and the V and J calls come from that table; the DNA yielded D and trimming. The data hold 500,000 to 600,000 clones, with 85% to 90% observed a single time. The entry originates in a study of blood T cell repertoires in COVID-19. Turning to the study itself: Acute and convalescent COVID-19 specimens originated in the United States, Italy and Spain. PBMCs, B-cell-depleted T cells, or T cells were the source of the cDNA or gDNA that made up the material.

Those enrolled in Seattle joined during active infection and were followed longitudinally afterward. Unmatched junction bases numbered 1, after V lost 3 bases and J lost 6 bases. CDR1 and CDR2 (germline): PRHDT, FYEKMQ (reference sequence). CDR3 size: 12 residues. The sequence was collected from a woman aged 50 to 65 with COVID-19, enrolled during active disease. The rearrangement joins TRBV13 to TRBJ1-1, with 7 bases matching TRBD1. The source material was peripheral blood. The CDR3 reads CASSFGTAEAFF. The CDR3 DNA reads TGTGCCAGCAGCTTTGGGACAGCTGAAGCTTTCTTT.